These 30 T cell receptor beta chains were sequenced from one sample in a study of shared clonotypes between healthy human individuals. Only in-frame clones appear in the TCRdb table, and some are missing; sequencing was by immunoSEQ multiplex PCR. The repertoire consists of 2 million to 2.5 million clones, with roughly 94% occurring once and the leading ten covering 0.9% to 1.3%. CD8 cells classed as naive were CD45RO-negative and positively selected for CCR7, excluding terminally differentiated effector memory CD45RA+ cells. Specimen: naive CD8+ T cells sorted from blood. The receptor source for this set is a man between 18 and 35 years old in good health.

The chain carries TRBV7-2 and TRBJ2-5; TRBD2 is a possible D gene (6 bases). The V end was cut by 1 base, the J end by 2 bases, with 17 bases between. The CDR3 runs to 17 residues. Germline loops: CDR1 SGHTA, CDR2 FQGNSA. The CDR3: CASSLVSSLARQETQYF. The CDR3 DNA is TGTGCCAGCAGCTTAGTTAGCTCGCTAGCGAGACAAGAGACCCAGTACTTC. Full variable domain (remainder filled in from reference TRBV7-2 and TRBJ2-5): GAGVSQSPSNKVTEKGKDVELRCDPISGHTALYWYRQSLGQGLEFLIYFQGNSAPDKSGLPSDRFSAERTGGSVSTLTIQRTQQEDSAVYLCASSLVSSLARQETQYFGPGTRLLVL.

The V and J genes are TRBV6-1 and TRBJ2-7, with 9 bases matching TRBD1. In germline, CDR1 is MNHNS, CDR2 SASEGT. V was clipped by 8 bases and J by 3 bases; unmatched bases: 8. The CDR3 loop spans 14 amino acids. CDR3 amino acids: CASEVRDRVYEQYF. The DNA for the CDR3 is TGTGCCAGCGAGGTTAGGGACAGGGTCTACGAGCAGTACTTC.

The chain recombines TRBV5-1 with TRBJ2-2; no clear D gene. CDR1 and CDR2 from the germline V gene are SGHRS and YFSETQ. Trimming pared 0 bases from V and 4 bases from J, leaving 7 bases between. This CDR3 has 14 residues. The CDR3 sequence is CASSLGWGTGELFF. CDR3 bases: TGCGCCAGCAGCTTGGGTTGGGGCACCGGGGAGCTGTTTTTT.

The CDR3 spells CASSLIAGGFTDTQYF. Here the CDR3 DNA reads TGTGCCAGCAGTTTAATAGCGGGAGGGTTCACAGATACGCAGTATTTT. This chain links TRBV27 with TRBJ2-3, with 11 bases aligning to TRBD2. Germline values: CDR1 MNHEY, CDR2 SMNVEV (reference sequence). The ends lost 2 bases at V and 2 bases at J; junction bases unmatched: 3. The CDR3 is made up of 16 amino acids.

To note about this clone: Other DNA sequences in the same sample also yield this CDR3. The genes are TRBV27 and TRBJ2-1; unclear D gene. Per the germline V gene, CDR1 is MNHEY and CDR2 is SMNVEV (reference sequence). The CDR3 runs 15 residues. V was trimmed by 0 bases and J by 2 bases, leaving 8 bases between them. The CDR3 DNA follows: TGTGCCAGCAGTTTATCGGGCGGAGCCTACAATGAGCAGTTCTTC. Amino acids: CASSLSGGAYNEQFF.

The rearrangement links TRBV7-6 to TRBJ2-1; TRBD1 might be the D (6 bases). CDR1 and CDR2 from the germline V gene are SGHVS and FNYEAQ. The CDR3 runs 18 residues. Trimming removed 2 bases from V and 8 bases from J, with 25 bases in between. The CDR3 DNA follows: TGTGCCAGCAGCTTAAGGAGTGCCCCAGGGGATGTATGGCATGAGCAGTTCTTC. This gives the protein CASSLRSAPGDVWHEQFF.

The chain couples TRBV9 to TRBJ1-4, with TRBD1 identical over 8 bases. The CDR3 has 14 amino acids. CDR1 and CDR2 (germline): SGDLS, YYNGEE. V was clipped by 4 bases and J by 7 bases; unmatched bases: 6. The CDR3, as DNA: TGTGCCAGCAGCCTGGACAGGGTTGGTGAAAAACTGTTTTTT. Translating gives CASSLDRVGEKLFF.

This rearrangement joins TRBV2 to TRBJ2-5; TRBD2 agrees at 10 bases. Germline V gene lookup returns CDR1 SNHLY and CDR2 FYNNEI. V lost 2 bases, J lost 5 bases, and 11 bases stayed unmatched. CDR3 length equals 17 residues. The CDR3 DNA follows: TGTGCCAGCAGTGAACTTAGTAGCGGGGGGCCGGGGGAGACCCAGTACTTC. Its translation: CASSELSSGGPGETQYF.

This clone has a single count. The CDR3 protein is CASSNRGHEAFF. The CDR3 coding sequence is TGTGCCAGTAGTAACAGGGGACATGAAGCTTTCTTT. This rearrangement joins TRBV19 to TRBJ1-1; 7 positions match TRBD1. Germline V gene lookup returns CDR1 LNHDA and CDR2 SQIVND (reference sequence). The CDR3 spans 12 residues. The ends lost 4 bases at V and 7 bases at J; junction bases unmatched: 3.

The chain is built from TRBV6-5 and TRBJ2-3, with 9 bases identical to TRBD2. The V and J ends lost 2 bases and 2 bases, in that order; junction bases with no gene match: 2. Germline loops: CDR1 MNHEY, CDR2 SVGAGI. CDR3 size: 15 residues. The CDR3 bases are TGTGCCAGCAGTTACCTAGCGGGGAACACAGATACGCAGTATTTT. Its protein is CASSYLAGNTDTQYF.

J is TRBJ2-3 and V is TRBV4-3, with 9 bases lining up with TRBD1. This CDR3 spans 15 amino acids. Trimming cost V 5 bases and J 2 bases; bases outside gene matches: 5. CDR1 is LGHNA and CDR2 is YSLEER in the germline V gene. CDR3 sequence (DNA): TGCGCCAGCAGCGAAGGACAGGGGCCCACAGATACGCAGTATTTT. The encoded protein is CASSEGQGPTDTQYF.

This clone was detected only once. The chain links TRBV6-4 to TRBJ1-1; D not certain. Germline CDR1 is MRHNA and CDR2 is SNTAGT. V shed 4 bases and J shed 0 bases, with 9 bases lying between them. This CDR3 contains 14 residues. CDR3 DNA sequence: TGTGCCAGCAGTGTAGACCCCTTGAACACTGAAGCTTTCTTT. Its protein is CASSVDPLNTEAFF.

The rearrangement joins TRBV9 to TRBJ2-5; D not certain. CDR1 is SGDLS, CDR2 YYNGEE, per germline. CDR3 size: 14 residues. The ends were cut back, 3 bases at V and 2 bases at J, with 11 bases in the middle. CDR3 nucleotide sequence: TGTGCCAGCAGCGGCCGCAGCCCTCAAGAGACCCAGTACTTC. Translated: CASSGRSPQETQYF.

The chain carries TRBV9 and TRBJ2-1, with 8 bases that match TRBD2. Trimming took 0 bases from V and 9 from J; bases not matched to a gene: 11. Per germline, CDR1 SGDLS and CDR2 YYNGEE. The CDR3 sequence is 16 residues long. The DNA of the CDR3 is TGTGCCAGCAGCGTAGGAAAAGCGGGAGTATGGAGTGAGCAGTTCTTC. Translated, it gives CASSVGKAGVWSEQFF.

The chain carries TRBV6-5 and TRBJ1-5; 10 nucleotides line up with TRBD1. CDR3 length: 15 amino acids. V trimming: 6 bases; J trimming: 4 bases; junction bases outside the gene matches: 6. Germline CDR1 and CDR2: MNHEY and SVGAGI. CDR3 sequence: CASRPGQGGNQPQHF. DNA of the CDR3: TGTGCCAGCAGACCCGGACAGGGGGGGAATCAGCCCCAGCATTTT.

The gene calls are TRBV2 and TRBJ2-7, with D perhaps given as TRBD1 or TRBD2 (5 bases each). Germline V gene sequence: CDR1 SNHLY, CDR2 FYNNEI. This CDR3 is 14 amino acids long. V dropped 6 bases and J dropped 6 bases, with 18 bases sitting between them. The CDR3 reads CASSPGTAPGEQYF. CDR3 coding DNA: TGTGCCAGCAGCCCCGGGACCGCCCCTGGCGAGCAGTACTTC.

The chain joins TRBV27 to TRBJ2-2; D may be TRBD1 or TRBD2 (5 bases each). CDR1 and CDR2 (germline): MNHEY, SMNVEV (reference sequence). The CDR3 has 15 amino acids. V gave up 3 bases and J gave up 1 base, with 9 bases separating them. CDR3 region: CASSFGTGNTGELFF. CDR3 sequence (DNA): TGTGCCAGCAGTTTCGGGACGGGGAACACCGGGGAGCTGTTTTTT.

This clone came up once. The CDR3 coding sequence is TGTGCCAGCAGCCCAGTGTTGGGGGATTTATCACCCCTCCACTTT. Its translation: CASSPVLGDLSPLHF. V and J are TRBV7-9 and TRBJ1-6, with D maybe TRBD1 (5 bases). The CDR3 length is 15 residues. V lost 5 bases and J 10 bases, leaving 18 bases between the germline ends. Germline V gene lookup returns CDR1 SEHNR and CDR2 FQNEAQ (reference sequence).

This rearrangement joins TRBV28 to TRBJ2-7; 9 bases align to TRBD1. The CDR3 consists of 14 residues. Trimming removed 6 bases from V and 6 bases from J; junction bases left unmatched: 9. Germline V gene sequence: CDR1 MDHEN, CDR2 SYDVKM. The CDR3 sequence is CASRSTGGPPEQYF. The CDR3 DNA reads as TGTGCCAGCAGGTCTACAGGGGGCCCCCCCGAGCAGTACTTC.

This chain uses TRBV9 with TRBJ2-7, with TRBD2 matching 8 bases. Germline V gene sequence: CDR1 SGDLS, CDR2 YYNGEE. This CDR3 has 13 residues. Unmatched junction bases numbered 2, after V lost 3 bases and J lost 3 bases. For the CDR3, the DNA is TGTGCCAGCAGCGAGGGACTAGACTACGAGCAGTACTTC. Amino acids: CASSEGLDYEQYF.

This clone was found a few times. Given a much more abundant clone one base away, this may be a read error. This specimen includes other DNA sequences encoding the same CDR3. The V gene is TRBV5-4, the J gene TRBJ2-7; D gene uncertain. Trimming pared 2 bases from V and 4 bases from J, leaving 4 bases between. The germline CDR1 and CDR2 sequences are SGHNT and YYREEE (reference sequence). The CDR3 has 11 amino acids. The CDR3 nucleotides read TGTGCCAGCAGCTTAGGGTACGAGCAGTACTTC. Translated: CASSLGYEQYF.

This chain uses TRBV27 with TRBJ1-1; 8 bases map to TRBD1. The CDR3 runs to 13 residues. With V trimmed by 10 bases and J by 1 base, 5 bases remained unmatched. Germline CDR1 reads MNHEY; CDR2 reads SMNVEV (reference sequence). DNA of the CDR3: TGTGCCACCAGACAGGGGTGGAACACTGAAGCTTTCTTT. This translates into CATRQGWNTEAFF.

The V call is TRBV11-2, the J call TRBJ1-2; 7 nucleotides line up with TRBD1. Germline V lookup: CDR1 SGHAT, CDR2 FQNNGV. With 5 bases clipped from V and 2 bases from J, the junction kept 11 bases outside the gene matches. CDR3 length equals 16 residues. This CDR3 reads CASSQGEIWGNYGYTF. For the CDR3, the DNA is TGTGCCAGCAGCCAGGGGGAGATCTGGGGAAACTATGGCTACACCTTC.

The chain is built from TRBV15 and TRBJ2-7, with D unclear. The CDR3 runs to 15 residues. Germline V CDR1 and CDR2: LNHNV, YYDKDF (reference sequence). Trimming left V 4 bases short and J 2 bases short, with 15 bases between. CDR3 amino acids: CATSMGIATPYEQYF. In DNA form, the CDR3 reads TGTGCCACCAGCATGGGTATCGCAACCCCCTACGAGCAGTACTTC.

This clone showed up just once. The chain couples TRBV6-5 to TRBJ2-7; the D is unclear. This CDR3 spans 13 amino acids. The V end was cut by 5 bases, the J end by 6 bases, with 14 bases between. Looked up from germline, CDR1 is MNHEY and CDR2 is SVGAGI. The CDR3 bases are TGTGCCAGCAGTCCCTTCGGGCCCCTCGAGCAGTACTTC. This codes for CASSPFGPLEQYF.

The rearrangement links TRBV5-4 to TRBJ1-3; 7 nucleotides match TRBD1. This CDR3 spans 15 amino acids. The germline CDR1 and CDR2 sequences are SGHNT and YYREEE (reference sequence). J was trimmed by 2 bases and V by 4 bases; bases with no gene match: 6. CDR3 sequence (DNA): TGTGCCAGCAGCGTTGACAGGGACCCTGGAAACACCATATATTTT. It specifies CASSVDRDPGNTIYF.

The genes are TRBV27 and TRBJ2-5; no firm D call. CDR3 length: 13 amino acids. Germline V CDR1 and CDR2: MNHEY, SMNVEV (reference sequence). V lost 3 bases and J lost 9, with 14 bases in between. CDR3 sequence (DNA): TGTGCCAGCAGTTTGGATGTAGGGATGGCCCAGTACTTC. Protein: CASSLDVGMAQYF.

J is TRBJ2-7 and V is TRBV11-2; no clear D gene. The CDR3 has 13 residues. The V and J ends lost 5 bases and 2 bases respectively, with 10 bases between them. Germline V gives CDR1 SGHAT, CDR2 FQNNGV. The CDR3 region has the DNA TGTGCCAGCAGCATTACCGTAGCCTACGAGCAGTACTTC. Residues: CASSITVAYEQYF. Full variable domain (missing parts from reference TRBV11-2 and TRBJ2-7): EAGVAQSPRYKIIEKRQSVAFWCNPISGHATLYWYQQILGQGPKLLIQFQNNGVVDDSQLPKDRFSAERLKGVDSTLKIQPAKLEDSAVYLCASSITVAYEQYFGPGTRLTVT.

The gene calls are TRBV29-1 and TRBJ2-7; D perhaps matches TRBD1 (6 bases). Germline CDR1 SQVTM, CDR2 ANQGSEA. The CDR3 length is 16 residues. The V gene lost 3 bases and the J gene lost 4 bases, with 22 bases spanning the gap. The DNA for the CDR3 is TGCAGCGTTGACATTCTAGGACAGAAGGGCCCGTACGAGCAGTACTTC. Translated, it gives CSVDILGQKGPYEQYF.

The rearrangement joins TRBV6-1 to TRBJ2-1; 12 nucleotides line up with TRBD2. Germline V gene data show CDR1 as MNHNS and CDR2 as SASEGT. Losses at the gene ends were 4 bases for V and 2 bases for J; bases not matched to a gene: 6. CDR3 length: 17 amino acids. The CDR3 reads CASSVQLAGGPYNEQFF. CDR3 in DNA: TGTGCCAGCAGTGTCCAACTAGCGGGGGGCCCCTACAATGAGCAGTTCTTC.